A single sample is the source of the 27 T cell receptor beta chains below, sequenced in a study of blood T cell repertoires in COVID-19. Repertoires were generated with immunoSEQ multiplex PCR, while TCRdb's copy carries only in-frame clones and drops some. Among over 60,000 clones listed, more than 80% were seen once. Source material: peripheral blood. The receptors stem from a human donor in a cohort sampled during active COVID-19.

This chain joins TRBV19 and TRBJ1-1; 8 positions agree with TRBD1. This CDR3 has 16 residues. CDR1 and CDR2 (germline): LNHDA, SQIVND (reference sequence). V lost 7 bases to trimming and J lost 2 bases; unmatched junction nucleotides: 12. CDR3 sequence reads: CASKGGWTGLNTEAFF. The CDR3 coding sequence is TGTGCCAGTAAAGGGGGATGGACAGGGTTAAACACTGAAGCTTTCTTT.

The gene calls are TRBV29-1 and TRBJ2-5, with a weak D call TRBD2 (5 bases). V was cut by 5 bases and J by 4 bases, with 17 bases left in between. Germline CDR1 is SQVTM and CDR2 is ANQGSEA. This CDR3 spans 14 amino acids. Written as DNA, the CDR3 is TGCAGCGTTTTGGGGTGGAGGTCGGTAGAGACCCAGTACTTC. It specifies CSVLGWRSVETQYF. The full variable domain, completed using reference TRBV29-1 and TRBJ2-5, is SAVISQKPSRDICQRGTSLTIQCQVDSQVTMMFWYRQQPGQSLTLIATANQGSEATYESGFVIDKFPISRPNLTFSTLTVSNMSPEDSSIYLCSVLGWRSVETQYFGPGTRLLVL.

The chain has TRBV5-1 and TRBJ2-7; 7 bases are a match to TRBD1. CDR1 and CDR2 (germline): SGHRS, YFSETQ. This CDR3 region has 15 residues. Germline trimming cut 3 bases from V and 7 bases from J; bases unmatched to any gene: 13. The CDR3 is CASSSGGSPDQEQYF. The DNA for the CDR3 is TGCGCCAGCAGCTCAGGGGGATCCCCGGATCAGGAGCAGTACTTC.

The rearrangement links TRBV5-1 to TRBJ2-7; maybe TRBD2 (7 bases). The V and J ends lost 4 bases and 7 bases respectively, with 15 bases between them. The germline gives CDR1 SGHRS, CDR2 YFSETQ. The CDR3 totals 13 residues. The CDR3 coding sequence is TGCGCCAGCAGCGGGGGGGACACTGGGGAGCAGTACTTC. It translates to CASSGGDTGEQYF.

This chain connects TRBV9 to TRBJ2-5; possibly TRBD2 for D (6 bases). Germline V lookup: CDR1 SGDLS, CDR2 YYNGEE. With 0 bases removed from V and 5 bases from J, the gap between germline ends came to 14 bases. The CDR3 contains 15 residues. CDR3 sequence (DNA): TGTGCCAGCAGCGTAGTGGGGGGTTCGTTTGAGACCCAGTACTTC. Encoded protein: CASSVVGGSFETQYF.

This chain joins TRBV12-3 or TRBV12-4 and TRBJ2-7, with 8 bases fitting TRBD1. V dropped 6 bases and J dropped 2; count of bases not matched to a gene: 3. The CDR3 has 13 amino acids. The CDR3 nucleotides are TGTGCCAGCAGGACGGACAGGGCCTACGAGCAGTACTTC. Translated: CASRTDRAYEQYF.

CDR3: CSARLDPATNEQFF. CDR3 nucleotide sequence: TGCAGCGCAAGACTAGACCCCGCTACCAATGAGCAGTTCTTC. This rearrangement joins TRBV29-1 to TRBJ2-1, with TRBD2 as a possible D gene (6 bases). Trimming shortened V by 7 bases and J by 6 bases, and 19 bases separated the two germline ends. This CDR3 region has 14 residues. Per the germline V gene, CDR1 is SQVTM and CDR2 is ANQGSEA.

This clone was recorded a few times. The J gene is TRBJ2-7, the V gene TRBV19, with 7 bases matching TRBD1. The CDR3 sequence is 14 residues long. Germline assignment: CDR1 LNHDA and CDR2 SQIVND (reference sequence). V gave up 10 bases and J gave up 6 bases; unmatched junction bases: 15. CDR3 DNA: TGTGCCACCCGACAGGGCAGGACTGTCGGCGAGCAGTACTTC. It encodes CATRQGRTVGEQYF.

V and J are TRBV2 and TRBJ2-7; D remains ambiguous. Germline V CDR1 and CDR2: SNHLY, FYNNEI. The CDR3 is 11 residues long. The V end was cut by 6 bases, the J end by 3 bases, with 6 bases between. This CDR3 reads CASSQNYEQYF. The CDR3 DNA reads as TGTGCCAGCAGCCAGAACTACGAGCAGTACTTC. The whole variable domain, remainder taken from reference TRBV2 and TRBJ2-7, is EPEVTQTPSHQVTQMGQEVILRCVPISNHLYFYWYRQILGQKVEFLVSFYNNEISEKSEIFDDQFSVERPDGSNFTLKIRSTKLEDSAMYFCASSQNYEQYFGPGTRLTVT.

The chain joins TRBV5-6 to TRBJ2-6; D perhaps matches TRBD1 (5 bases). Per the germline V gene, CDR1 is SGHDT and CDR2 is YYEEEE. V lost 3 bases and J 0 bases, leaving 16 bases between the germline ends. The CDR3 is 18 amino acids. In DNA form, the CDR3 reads TGTGCCAGCAGCTCACCAGGGTCATGGAGCTCTGGGGCCAACGTCCTGACTTTC. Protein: CASSSPGSWSSGANVLTF.

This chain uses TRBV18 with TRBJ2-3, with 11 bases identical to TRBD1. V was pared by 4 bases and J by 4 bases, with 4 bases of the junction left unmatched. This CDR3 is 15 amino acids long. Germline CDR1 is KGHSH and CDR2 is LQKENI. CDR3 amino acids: CASSLGQGASDTQYF. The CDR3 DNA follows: TGTGCCAGCTCACTCGGACAGGGGGCATCAGATACGCAGTATTTT.

This chain's CDR3 is CASSPRDRVWYGYTF. CDR3 sequence (DNA): TGTGCCAGCAGTCCGCGGGACAGGGTGTGGTATGGCTACACCTTC. The rearrangement joins TRBV27 to TRBJ1-2, with 9 positions matching TRBD1. The ends lost 5 bases at V and 5 bases at J; junction bases unmatched: 9. CDR3 length: 15 amino acids. From germline, CDR1 is MNHEY and CDR2 SMNVEV (reference sequence).

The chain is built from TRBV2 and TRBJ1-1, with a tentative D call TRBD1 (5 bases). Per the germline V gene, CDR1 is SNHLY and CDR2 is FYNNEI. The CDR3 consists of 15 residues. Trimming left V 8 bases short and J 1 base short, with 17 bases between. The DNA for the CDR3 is TGTGCCAGCGGGGCCTCCAAGGGTGCGAACACTGAAGCTTTCTTT. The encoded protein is CASGASKGANTEAFF.

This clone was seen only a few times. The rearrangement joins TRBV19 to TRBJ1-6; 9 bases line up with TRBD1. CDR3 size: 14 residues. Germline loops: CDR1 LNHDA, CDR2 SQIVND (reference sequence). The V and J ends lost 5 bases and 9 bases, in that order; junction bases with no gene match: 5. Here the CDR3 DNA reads TGTGCCAGTAGTTTAACAGGGGGCGGTTCACCCCTCCACTTT. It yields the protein CASSLTGGGSPLHF. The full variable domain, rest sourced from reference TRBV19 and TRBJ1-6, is DGGITQSPKYLFRKEGQNVTLSCEQNLNHDAMYWYRQDPGQGLRLIYYSQIVNDFQKGDIAEGYSVSREKKESFPLTVTSAQKNPTAFYLCASSLTGGGSPLHFGNGTRLTVT.

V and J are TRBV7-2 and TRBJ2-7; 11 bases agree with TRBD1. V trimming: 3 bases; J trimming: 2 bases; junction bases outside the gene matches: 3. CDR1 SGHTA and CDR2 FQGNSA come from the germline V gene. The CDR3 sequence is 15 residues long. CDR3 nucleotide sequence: TGTGCCAGCAGCTTCGCGGGACAGGGGGCCTACGAGCAGTACTTC. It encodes CASSFAGQGAYEQYF.

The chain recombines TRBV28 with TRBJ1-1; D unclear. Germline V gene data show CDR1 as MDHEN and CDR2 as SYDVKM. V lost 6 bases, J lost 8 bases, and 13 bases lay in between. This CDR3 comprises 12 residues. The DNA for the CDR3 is TGTGCCAGCAGCTTACGTTGGCAGGAAGCTTTCTTT. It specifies CASSLRWQEAFF. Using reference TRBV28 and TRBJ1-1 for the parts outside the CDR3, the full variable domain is DVKVTQSSRYLVKRTGEKVFLECVQDMDHENMFWYRQDPGLGLRLIYFSYDVKMKEKGDIPEGYSVSREKKERFSLILESASTNQTSMYLCASSLRWQEAFFGQGTRLTVV.

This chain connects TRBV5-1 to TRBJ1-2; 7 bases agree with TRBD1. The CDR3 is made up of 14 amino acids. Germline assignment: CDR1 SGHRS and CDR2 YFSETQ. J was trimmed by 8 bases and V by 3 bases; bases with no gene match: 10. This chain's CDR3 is CASSSGTQGEGYTF. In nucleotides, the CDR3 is TGCGCCAGCAGCTCGGGAACGCAGGGGGAGGGCTACACCTTC.

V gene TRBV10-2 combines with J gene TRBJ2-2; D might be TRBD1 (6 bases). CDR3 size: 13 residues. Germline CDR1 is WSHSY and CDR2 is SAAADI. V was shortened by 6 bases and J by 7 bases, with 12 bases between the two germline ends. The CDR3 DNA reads TGCGCCAGCAGGGGTACAGGGTTCGGGGAGCTGTTTTTT. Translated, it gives CASRGTGFGELFF.

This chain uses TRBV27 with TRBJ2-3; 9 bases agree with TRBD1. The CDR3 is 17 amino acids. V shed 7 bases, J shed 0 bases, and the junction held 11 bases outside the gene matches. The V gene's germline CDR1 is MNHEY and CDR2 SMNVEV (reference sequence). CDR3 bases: TGTGCCAGCACCATAGGCAGACAGGGGGTTAGCACAGATACGCAGTATTTT. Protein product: CASTIGRQGVSTDTQYF.

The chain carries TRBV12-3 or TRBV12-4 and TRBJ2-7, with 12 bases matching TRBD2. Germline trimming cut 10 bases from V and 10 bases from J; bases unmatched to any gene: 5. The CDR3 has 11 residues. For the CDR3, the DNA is TGTGCCACCGGACTAGCGGGGTCTCAGTACTTC. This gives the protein CATGLAGSQYF.

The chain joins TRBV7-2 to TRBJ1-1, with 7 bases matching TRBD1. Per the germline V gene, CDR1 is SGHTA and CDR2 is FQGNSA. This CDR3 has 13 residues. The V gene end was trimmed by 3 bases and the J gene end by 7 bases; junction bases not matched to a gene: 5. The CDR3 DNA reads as TGTGCCAGCAGCTTCTGGACAGGCCATGAAGCTTTCTTT. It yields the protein CASSFWTGHEAFF. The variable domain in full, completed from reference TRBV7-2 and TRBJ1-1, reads GAGVSQSPSNKVTEKGKDVELRCDPISGHTALYWYRQSLGQGLEFLIYFQGNSAPDKSGLPSDRFSAERTGGSVSTLTIQRTQQEDSAVYLCASSFWTGHEAFFGQGTRLTVV.

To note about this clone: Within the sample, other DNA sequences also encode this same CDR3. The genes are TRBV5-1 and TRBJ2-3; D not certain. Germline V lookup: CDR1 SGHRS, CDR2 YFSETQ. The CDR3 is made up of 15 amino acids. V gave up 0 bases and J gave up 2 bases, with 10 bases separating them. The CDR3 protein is CASSLGGGNTDTQYF. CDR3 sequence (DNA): TGCGCCAGCAGCTTGGGTGGCGGAAACACAGATACGCAGTATTTT.

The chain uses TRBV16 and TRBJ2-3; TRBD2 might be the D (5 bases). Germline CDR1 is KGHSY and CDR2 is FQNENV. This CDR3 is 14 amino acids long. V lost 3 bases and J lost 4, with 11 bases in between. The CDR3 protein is CASSQERVPDTQYF. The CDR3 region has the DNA TGTGCCAGCAGCCAGGAGAGGGTTCCAGATACGCAGTATTTT.

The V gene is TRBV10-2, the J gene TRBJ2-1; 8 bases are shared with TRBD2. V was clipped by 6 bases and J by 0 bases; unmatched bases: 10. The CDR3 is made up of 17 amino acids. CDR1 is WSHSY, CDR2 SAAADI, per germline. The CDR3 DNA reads TGCGCCAGCAGCGCTCCTTTAGCGGGGAGCTCCTACAATGAGCAGTTCTTC. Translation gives CASSAPLAGSSYNEQFF.

CDR3 DNA sequence: TGTGCCAGCAGTGAAGCAACTTTGGGACAGGGTCAGTTCTTC. This sequence encodes CASSEATLGQGQFF. The genes are TRBV6-1 and TRBJ2-1; 9 bases match TRBD1. V lost 0 bases and J lost 13; bases outside the gene matches: 7. The CDR3 contains 14 residues. The V gene's germline CDR1 is MNHNS and CDR2 SASEGT.

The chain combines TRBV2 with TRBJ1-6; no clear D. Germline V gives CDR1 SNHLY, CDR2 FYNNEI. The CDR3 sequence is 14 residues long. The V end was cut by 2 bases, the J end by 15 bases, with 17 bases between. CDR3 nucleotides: TGTGCCAGCAGTGAATTGGCCCCCAATTCTGGCCTCCACTTT. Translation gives CASSELAPNSGLHF.

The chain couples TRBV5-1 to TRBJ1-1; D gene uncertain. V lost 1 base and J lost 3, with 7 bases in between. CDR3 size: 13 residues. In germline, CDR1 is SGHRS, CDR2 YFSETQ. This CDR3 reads CASSLYGDTEAFF. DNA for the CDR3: TGCGCCAGCAGCTTGTACGGGGACACTGAAGCTTTCTTT.